Shown below are 12 T cell receptor beta chains from a single sample sequenced in a study of human T cells and chemical hapten exposure. This sample's time point: patch test 2, 6 weeks after DPC sensitization. Treatment indicated: therapeutic diphenylcyclopropenone sensitization with weekly scalp DPC. TCRdb reprocessed the RACE reads via MiXCR and lists one record per CDR3 protein. The sample shows about 55,000 distinct CDR3 sequences, around 9.5% of them seen only once. This specimen consisted of whole blood, obtained in connection with sensitization to the hapten diphenylcyclopropenone (DPC). These receptors came from a woman aged 45 to 65 with alopecia areata. Some clones in this sample may be carry-over from other donors' samples.

The rearrangement joins TRBV6-6 to TRBJ2-2; D is possibly TRBD1 or TRBD2 (6 bases each). CDR1 is MNHNY, CDR2 SVGAGI, per germline (reference sequence). Deletions cut 0 bases from V and 2 bases from J, with 13 bases between. The CDR3 is 17 residues long. CDR3 residues: CASSYSKGGANTGELFF. CDR3 coding DNA: TGTGCCAGCAGTTACTCGAAGGGGGGCGCTAACACCGGGGAGCTGTTTTTT.

The chain couples TRBV7-6 to TRBJ2-1, with 11 bases identical to TRBD2. The length of the CDR3 is 19 residues. V shed 5 bases, J shed 1 base, and the junction held 13 bases outside the gene matches. Germline assignment: CDR1 SGHVS and CDR2 FNYEAQ. The CDR3 nucleotides are TGTGCCAGCAGCCCGGAAGGGGGTAGCGGGAGGGATTCCTACAATGAGCAGTTCTTC. This gives the protein CASSPEGGSGRDSYNEQFF.

The CDR3 DNA sequence: TGTGCCAGCAGATCAGACAGGTCTCAGCCCCAGCATTTT. Translated: CASRSDRSQPQHF. The chain is built from TRBV11-2 and TRBJ1-5; a possible D gene is TRBD1 (6 bases). With 6 bases removed from V and 6 bases from J, the gap between germline ends came to 12 bases. Germline-derived CDR1 and CDR2 are SGHAT and FQNNGV. The CDR3 length is 13 residues.

This clonotype was picked up many times. The chain is built from TRBV5-4 and TRBJ1-1, with 8 bases aligning to TRBD1. This CDR3 has 15 amino acids. Germline lookup yields CDR1 SGHNT and CDR2 YYREEE (reference sequence). The V and J ends lost 7 bases and 1 base, in that order; junction bases with no gene match: 9. The CDR3 DNA follows: TGTGCCAGCGAGTCTAGTGGACAGGGGAACACTGAAGCTTTCTTT. Residues: CASESSGQGNTEAFF. The full variable domain, completed using reference TRBV5-4 and TRBJ1-1, is ETGVTQSPTHLIKTRGQQVTLRCSSQSGHNTVSWYQQALGQGPQFIFQYYREEENGRGNFPPRFSGLQFPNYSSELNVNALELDDSALYLCASESSGQGNTEAFFGQGTRLTVV.

This clonotype was counted only a few times. The gene calls are TRBV5-1 and TRBJ2-3; TRBD2 might be the D (7 bases). From germline, CDR1 is SGHRS and CDR2 YFSETQ. V was clipped by 0 bases and J by 1 base, with 21 bases between them. This CDR3 is 19 amino acids long. The CDR3 reads CASSLARGRHDWGTDTQYF. In nucleotides, the CDR3 is TGCGCCAGCAGCTTGGCGCGGGGGCGACACGACTGGGGCACAGATACGCAGTATTTT.

This clonotype was seen a handful of times. V gene TRBV2 combines with J gene TRBJ1-1; possible D gene TRBD1, 5 bases. Trimming removed 6 bases at V and 10 bases at J, with 18 bases between. Germline CDR1 and CDR2: SNHLY and FYNNEI. The CDR3 spans 13 residues. In DNA form, the CDR3 reads TGTGCCAGCAGAGACCCGACAGATTTGAGAGCTTTCTTT. Translation: CASRDPTDLRAFF. Combining the CDR3 with reference TRBV2 and TRBJ1-1 gives the whole variable domain EPEVTQTPSHQVTQMGQEVILRCVPISNHLYFYWYRQILGQKVEFLVSFYNNEISEKSEIFDDQFSVERPDGSNFTLKIRSTKLEDSAMYFCASRDPTDLRAFFGQGTRLTVV.

This clonotype was seen many times. The rearrangement joins TRBV18 to TRBJ2-4; 7 bases agree with TRBD1. Germline V gene sequence: CDR1 KGHSH, CDR2 LQKENI. The CDR3 is 12 residues long. V was pared by 5 bases and J by 7 bases, with 2 bases of the junction left unmatched. This chain's CDR3 is CASSRQGNIQYF. CDR3 DNA: TGTGCCAGCTCAAGACAGGGCAACATTCAGTACTTC.

This clonotype has only a few counts. The rearrangement uses TRBV6-2 or TRBV6-3 and TRBJ2-7; 7 bases map to TRBD1. V lost 4 bases to trimming and J lost 2 bases; unmatched junction nucleotides: 8. This CDR3 spans 15 amino acids. Germline V gives CDR1 MNHEY, CDR2 SVGEGT. The CDR3 spells CASSFPGTATYEQYF. In DNA, the CDR3 is TGTGCCAGCAGTTTCCCCGGGACAGCTACCTACGAGCAGTACTTC.

This clonotype was seen repeatedly, ten times or more. V usage is TRBV24-1 and J usage is TRBJ1-6, with D perhaps TRBD1 (6 bases). The germline V and J ends were trimmed by 10 bases and 7 bases, with 16 bases remaining between them. Germline V lookup: CDR1 KGHDR, CDR2 SFDVKD. The CDR3 sequence is 14 residues long. CDR3 sequence: CATSEEGENSPLHF. CDR3 coding DNA: TGTGCCACATCGGAAGAGGGGGAGAATTCACCCCTCCACTTT.

This clonotype came up many times. This chain uses TRBV28 with TRBJ1-1; D is perhaps TRBD1 (6 bases). Germline V gene sequence: CDR1 MDHEN, CDR2 SYDVKM. This CDR3 has 15 amino acids. The V gene lost 4 bases and the J gene lost 5 bases, with 17 bases spanning the gap. CDR3 in amino acids: CASSSPTGSPTEAFF. CDR3 sequence (DNA): TGTGCCAGCAGTTCACCAACAGGGTCGCCGACTGAAGCTTTCTTT.

This clonotype showed up just a few times. The rearrangement uses TRBV7-2 and TRBJ2-1; D remains unclear. Trimming took off 6 bases at V and 4 bases at J, with 10 bases between the two ends. In germline, CDR1 is SGHTA, CDR2 FQGNSA. The CDR3 totals 13 residues. The CDR3 region is CASRPARYNEQFF. The CDR3 DNA reads as TGTGCCAGCAGACCTGCGCGTTACAATGAGCAGTTCTTC.

This clonotype was seen repeatedly, ten times or more. V is TRBV29-1 and J is TRBJ2-1, with D unresolved. Germline V gene sequence: CDR1 SQVTM, CDR2 ANQGSEA. The CDR3 runs to 11 residues. The V gene lost 6 bases and the J gene lost 12 bases, with 15 bases spanning the gap. The CDR3 nucleotides read TGCAGCGTGAGGCTAGGCCCTATGCAGTTCTTC. It specifies CSVRLGPMQFF.